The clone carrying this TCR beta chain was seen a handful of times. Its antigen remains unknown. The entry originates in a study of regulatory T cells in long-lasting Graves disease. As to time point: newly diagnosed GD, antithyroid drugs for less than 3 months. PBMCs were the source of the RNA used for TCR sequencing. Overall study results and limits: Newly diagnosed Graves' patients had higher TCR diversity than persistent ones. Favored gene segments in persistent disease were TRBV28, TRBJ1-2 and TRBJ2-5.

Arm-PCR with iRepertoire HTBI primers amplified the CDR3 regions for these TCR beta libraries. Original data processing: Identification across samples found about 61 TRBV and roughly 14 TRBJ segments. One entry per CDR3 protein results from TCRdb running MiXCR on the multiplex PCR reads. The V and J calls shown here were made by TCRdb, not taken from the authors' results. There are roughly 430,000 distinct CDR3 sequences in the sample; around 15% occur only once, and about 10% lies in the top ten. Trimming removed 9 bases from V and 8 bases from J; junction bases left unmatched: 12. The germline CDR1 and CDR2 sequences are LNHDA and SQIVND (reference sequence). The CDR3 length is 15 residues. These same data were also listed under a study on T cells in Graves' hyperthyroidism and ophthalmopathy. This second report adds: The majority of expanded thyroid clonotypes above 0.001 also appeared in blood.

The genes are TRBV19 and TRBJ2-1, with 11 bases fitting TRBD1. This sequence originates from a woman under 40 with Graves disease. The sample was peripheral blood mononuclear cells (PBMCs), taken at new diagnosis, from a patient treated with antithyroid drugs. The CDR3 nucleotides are TGTGCCAGCCGCGGACCGGGACAGGGGGGCGATGAGCAGTTCTTC. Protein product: CASRGPGQGGDEQFF.